These 12 T cell receptor beta chains came from one sample sequenced in a study of molecular identifiers for immune sequencing clone quantification. Each CDR3 protein is one row after TCRdb ran MiXCR on the PCR reads. In the table there are about 640,000 distinct CDR3 sequences, less than 20% of which are singletons. Material for sequencing was naive CD8+ T cells from blood, with Jurkat cell RNA spiked in. The subset was: FACS-sorted CD8+CD4-CCR7+CD45RA+ naive T cells. Every receptor here comes from a human donor in good health. Some libraries in this study had Jurkat cell RNA spiked in.

Turning to this clonotype: A read error may be the cause here, since a much bigger clone is one base away. J is TRBJ2-1 and V is TRBV6-5, with 9 bases that match TRBD2. Germline V gives CDR1 MNHEY, CDR2 SVGAGI. CDR3 length equals 15 residues. The chain's CDR3 is CASGYNGRGGTEQFF. The CDR3 bases are TGTGCCAGCGGTTATAATGGGCGGGGGGGCACTGAGCAGTTCTTC.

In this sample, this clonotype turned up once. Being one base from a much bigger clone, this may be a read error. This rearrangement joins TRBV13 to TRBJ2-1; TRBD2 matches 10 bases. The CDR3 sequence is 18 residues long. Trimming took 6 bases from V and 1 from J; bases not matched to a gene: 12. Germline loops: CDR1 PRHDT, CDR2 FYEKMQ (reference sequence). The CDR3 sequence: CASSGWLAGDSSYNEQFF. CDR3 nucleotides: TGTGCCAGCAGTGGATGGCTAGCGGGAGATTCTTCCTACAATGAGCAGTTCTTC.

There are many counts of this clonotype. The CDR3 region is CSAREAGAPGTDTQYF. CDR3 sequence (DNA): TGCAGTGCTAGAGAGGCCGGGGCGCCTGGCACAGATACGCAGTATTTT. The V gene is TRBV20-1, the J gene TRBJ2-3; D assignment may be TRBD1 or TRBD2 (5 bases each). The CDR3 runs to 16 residues. Trimming stripped 0 bases from V and 1 base from J, with 14 bases between. Germline loops: CDR1 DFQATT, CDR2 SNEGSKA (reference sequence).

This clonotype was observed a handful of times. CDR3 nucleotide sequence: TGTGCCAGTAAGCTAACGGGGGGGGCCTACAATGAGCAGTTCTTC. Its protein product is CASKLTGGAYNEQFF. The rearrangement uses TRBV19 and TRBJ2-1; 8 nucleotides match TRBD2. This CDR3 contains 15 residues. The V gene's germline CDR1 is LNHDA and CDR2 SQIVND (reference sequence). Unmatched junction bases numbered 7, after V lost 7 bases and J lost 2 bases.

With regard to this clonotype: A much larger clone sits a single nucleotide away, making a read error possible. J is TRBJ2-2 and V is TRBV5-1, with D tentatively TRBD2 (5 bases). CDR1 SGHRS and CDR2 YFSETQ come from the germline V gene. This CDR3 is built from 18 residues. As DNA, the CDR3 is TGCGCCAGCAGCTTGGAGTCCCCCGGCGTAGTTGGAGCCGGGGAGCTGGTTTTT. Its protein product is CASSLESPGVVGAGELVF.

This clonotype has ten or more counts. The chain carries TRBV5-1 and TRBJ2-3, with 7 bases aligning to TRBD2. The V segment lost 4 bases and the J segment 3 bases; nucleotides outside the gene matches: 5. CDR1 and CDR2 from the germline V gene are SGHRS and YFSETQ. The CDR3 length is 14 residues. The CDR3 loop is CASSVAGETDTQYF. CDR3 nucleotides: TGCGCCAGCAGCGTGGCGGGAGAGACAGATACGCAGTATTTT.

The J gene is TRBJ2-1, the V gene TRBV20-1; TRBD1 matches at 9 bases. From germline, CDR1 is DFQATT and CDR2 SNEGSKA (reference sequence). The CDR3 has 15 residues. V gave up 0 bases and J gave up 7 bases; unmatched junction bases: 7. The CDR3 sequence is CSARDWTGERNEQFF. CDR3 nucleotides: TGCAGTGCTAGAGATTGGACAGGGGAAAGGAATGAGCAGTTCTTC.

The chain is built from TRBV28 and TRBJ1-1; TRBD1 is a possible D gene (5 bases). This CDR3 contains 14 residues. Germline V gene sequence: CDR1 MDHEN, CDR2 SYDVKM. With 11 bases removed from V and 3 bases from J, the gap between germline ends came to 19 bases. The CDR3 sequence is CASPPAGGDTEAFF. As DNA, the CDR3 is TGTGCCTCCCCCCCGGCAGGAGGGGACACTGAAGCTTTCTTT.

This clonotype was seen more than once but under ten times. This rearrangement joins TRBV5-4 to TRBJ2-1; TRBD2 is a possible D gene (6 bases). Trimming removed 4 bases from V and 10 bases from J, with 21 bases in between. The CDR3 runs 15 residues. Germline assignment: CDR1 SGHNT and CDR2 YYREEE (reference sequence). CDR3: CASSPGVGGAYEQFF. In DNA, the CDR3 is TGTGCCAGCAGCCCAGGAGTCGGAGGGGCCTACGAGCAGTTCTTC.

In regard to this clonotype: Possible read error: a much larger clone is one base away. The rearrangement uses TRBV20-1 and TRBJ2-3, with D unclear. The CDR3 consists of 15 residues. Germline V CDR1 and CDR2: DFQATT, SNEGSKA (reference sequence). V gave up 2 bases and J gave up 4 bases, with 16 bases separating them. Here the CDR3 reads CSARTLGMSADTQYF. For the CDR3, the DNA is TGCAGTGCTAGAACTCTAGGAATGAGCGCAGATACGCAGTATTTT.

The sample holds a few counts of this clonotype. The chain joins TRBV7-9 to TRBJ1-1; D possibly corresponds to TRBD1 (5 bases). CDR3 size: 13 residues. The germline gives CDR1 SEHNR, CDR2 FQNEAQ (reference sequence). V dropped 5 bases and J dropped 4 bases, with 11 bases sitting between them. CDR3 DNA sequence: TGTGCCAGCAGCCCTCAAAGGGGCACTGAAGCTTTCTTT. Translated, it gives CASSPQRGTEAFF.

The J gene is TRBJ2-1, the V gene TRBV20-1, with 7 bases aligning to TRBD2. The CDR3 is made up of 14 amino acids. The germline gives CDR1 DFQATT, CDR2 SNEGSKA (reference sequence). With V trimmed by 6 bases and J by 2 bases, 7 bases remained unmatched. The CDR3 sequence is CSASGGGAYNEQFF. For the CDR3, the DNA is TGCAGTGCCTCAGGTGGGGGGGCCTACAATGAGCAGTTCTTC.